Below are 12 T cell receptor beta chains sequenced from a single sample in a study of blood T cell repertoires in COVID-19 (dated by TCRdb to 2020 to 2022). Library preparation used the immunoSEQ multiplex PCR assay. The table comes from immuneACCESS by way of TCRdb, which keeps in-frame sequences with V and J called. Part of the clones is missing from these tables; in studies checked, under half for an unresolved V gene and the rest for unknown reasons. For this sample the table gives tens of thousands of clones, of which roughly three quarters were detected only once. Clones ranked in the top ten supply about a sixth of the sample. Sequenced material: peripheral blood. The receptors were gathered from a man in his 70s with active or convalescent COVID-19.

Only one count was recorded for this clone. The CDR3 sequence: CATGTATYNEQFF. CDR3 DNA: TGTGCCACCGGGACAGCTACCTACAATGAGCAGTTCTTC. The chain is built from TRBV24-1 and TRBJ2-1; 7 nucleotides align to TRBD1. The germline CDR1 and CDR2 sequences are KGHDR and SFDVKD. V was pared by 9 bases and J by 2 bases, with 3 bases of the junction left unmatched. The CDR3 is 13 residues long.

CDR3 in DNA: TGTGCCTCCGAGGGGGGGGGACCTAATGAGCAGTTCTTC. The encoded protein is CASEGGGPNEQFF. The chain combines TRBV3-1 (or the pseudogene TRBV3-2) with TRBJ2-1, with D perhaps matching TRBD2 (7 bases). CDR3 length: 13 residues. CDR1 is LGHDT and CDR2 is YNNKEL in the germline V gene (reference sequence). V was cut by 11 bases and J by 7 bases, with 18 bases left in between.

This rearrangement joins TRBV28 to TRBJ1-2, with TRBD1 matching 7 bases. V shed 2 bases, J shed 4 bases, and the junction held 7 bases outside the gene matches. Germline V gene sequence: CDR1 MDHEN, CDR2 SYDVKM. This CDR3 is 15 amino acids long. The CDR3 reads CASSLEGTEIYGYTF. For the CDR3, the DNA is TGTGCCAGCAGTTTAGAAGGGACAGAGATCTATGGCTACACCTTC.

V and J are TRBV10-3 and TRBJ2-1, with a tentative D call TRBD2 (5 bases). Germline loops: CDR1 ENHRY, CDR2 SYGVKD. Trimming removed 10 bases at V and 2 bases at J, with 15 bases between. The CDR3 totals 14 residues. The chain's CDR3 is CATRREKTYNEQFF. The CDR3 DNA sequence: TGTGCCACCCGTCGGGAAAAGACCTACAATGAGCAGTTCTTC.

The V gene is TRBV6-1, the J gene TRBJ1-2, with a tentative D call TRBD1 (5 bases). The CDR3 loop spans 14 amino acids. The germline V gene has CDR1 MNHNS and CDR2 SASEGT. V shed 3 bases and J shed 3 bases, with 11 bases lying between them. CDR3 protein: CASSDRGRDYGYTF. The CDR3 region has the DNA TGTGCCAGCAGTGATAGGGGAAGGGACTATGGCTACACCTTC.

The chain combines TRBV7-9 with TRBJ1-4; possibly TRBD1 for D (6 bases). Trimming took off 5 bases at V and 5 bases at J, with 15 bases between the two ends. Per the germline V gene, CDR1 is SEHNR and CDR2 is FQNEAQ (reference sequence). CDR3 length equals 15 residues. CDR3 region: CASSRGQGPNEKLFF. CDR3 sequence (DNA): TGTGCCAGCAGCCGCGGTCAGGGGCCGAATGAAAAACTGTTTTTT.

V is TRBV24-1 and J is TRBJ1-6, with 8 bases aligning to TRBD1. CDR1 KGHDR and CDR2 SFDVKD come from the germline V gene. Germline trimming cut 2 bases from V and 5 bases from J; bases unmatched to any gene: 4. There are 16 residues in the CDR3. The CDR3 protein is CATSDSGQGDNSPLHF. Written as DNA, the CDR3 is TGTGCCACCAGTGATTCAGGACAGGGTGATAATTCACCCCTCCACTTT.

This clone was counted between two and nine times. This rearrangement joins TRBV6-5 to TRBJ2-3; perhaps TRBD2 as D (7 bases). Germline CDR1 is MNHEY and CDR2 is SVGAGI. The CDR3 contains 15 residues. V lost 0 bases and J lost 4, with 11 bases in between. The CDR3 region is CASSYSRRGPDTQYF. As DNA, the CDR3 is TGTGCCAGCAGTTACTCGAGGCGGGGGCCAGATACGCAGTATTTT.

The chain uses TRBV2 and TRBJ2-2; 9 nucleotides match TRBD1. V shed 3 bases and J 4 bases; nucleotides not matched to a gene: 15. CDR3 length: 19 residues. The germline gives CDR1 SNHLY, CDR2 FYNNEI. In DNA form, the CDR3 reads TGTGCCAGCAGTGATGGTGGGACAGGGTTGAGGTTTAGCACCGGGGAGCTGTTTTTT. Its translation is CASSDGGTGLRFSTGELFF. Full variable domain (remainder filled in from reference TRBV2 and TRBJ2-2): EPEVTQTPSHQVTQMGQEVILRCVPISNHLYFYWYRQILGQKVEFLVSFYNNEISEKSEIFDDQFSVERPDGSNFTLKIRSTKLEDSAMYFCASSDGGTGLRFSTGELFFGEGSRLTVL.

By sample fraction, this clone is large. This sequence joins TRBV4-1 and TRBJ2-2; D gene uncertain. Germline assignment: CDR1 MGHRA and CDR2 YSYEKL. V lost 4 bases, J lost 5 bases, and 5 bases lay in between. The CDR3 has 12 residues. CDR3 nucleotides: TGCGCCAGCAGCCCACTAACCGGGGAGCTGTTTTTT. It specifies CASSPLTGELFF.

This clone came up a few times. This chain connects TRBV7-2 to TRBJ1-6; D might be TRBD1 (5 bases). Germline loops: CDR1 SGHTA, CDR2 FQGNSA. The CDR3 is 16 amino acids. The ends were cut back, 1 base at V and 5 bases at J, with 12 bases in the middle. CDR3 residues: CASSLDGGGNNSPLHF. CDR3 in DNA: TGTGCCAGCAGCTTAGATGGGGGGGGTAATAATTCACCCCTCCACTTT.

This clone was detected only once. This sequence joins TRBV4-2 and TRBJ1-2; possibly TRBD1 for D (6 bases). This CDR3 has 14 amino acids. The germline CDR1 and CDR2 sequences are LGHNA and YNFKEQ. V lost 4 bases, J lost 4 bases, and 13 bases lay in between. The CDR3 DNA reads as TGTGCCAGCAGCCCTTCTGGGGGGGCCTATGGCTACACCTTC. It specifies CASSPSGGAYGYTF.